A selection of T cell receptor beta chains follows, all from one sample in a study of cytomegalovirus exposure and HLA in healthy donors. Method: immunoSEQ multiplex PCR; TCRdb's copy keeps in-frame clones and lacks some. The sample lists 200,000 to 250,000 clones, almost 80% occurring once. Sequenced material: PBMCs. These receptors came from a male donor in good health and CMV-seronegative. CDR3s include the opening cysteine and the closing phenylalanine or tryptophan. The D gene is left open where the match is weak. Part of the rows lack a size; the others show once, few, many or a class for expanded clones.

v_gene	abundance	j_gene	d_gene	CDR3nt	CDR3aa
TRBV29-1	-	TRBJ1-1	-	TGCAGCGTTGTGGGAGGGGCGCTCACTGAAGCTTTCTTT	CSVVGGALTEAFF
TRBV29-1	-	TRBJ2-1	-	TGCAGCGTTGAACTCCGAGGATCCTACAATGAGCAGTTCTTC	CSVELRGSYNEQFF
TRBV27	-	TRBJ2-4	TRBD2	TGTGCCAGCAAAAATATAGTAGCGGGACTAAAAAACATTCAGTACTTC	CASKNIVAGLKNIQYF
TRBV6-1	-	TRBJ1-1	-	TGTGCCAGCAGTTCTTACAGGGCCACTGAAGCTTTCTTT	CASSSYRATEAFF
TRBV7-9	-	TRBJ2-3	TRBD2	TGTGCCAGCAGCTCCCCGGGACTAGCGGATACGCAGTATTTT	CASSSPGLADTQYF
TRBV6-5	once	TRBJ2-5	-	TGTGCCAGCAGCAACAGGTACCAAGAGACCCAGTACTTC	CASSNRYQETQYF
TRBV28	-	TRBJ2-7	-	TGTGCCAGCAGTGTGACCGGGCCGACAGAATACGAGCAGTACTTC	CASSVTGPTEYEQYF
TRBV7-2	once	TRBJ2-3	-	TGTGCCAGCAGCTTGGCCGGGACTCGTCGCACAGATACGCAGTATTTT	CASSLAGTRRTDTQYF
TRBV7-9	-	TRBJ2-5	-	TGTGCCAGCAGCCCTCCTGTTACATGGGAGCAGTACTTC	CASSPPVTWEQYF
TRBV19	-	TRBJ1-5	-	TGTGCCAGTAGTATAGCCGGGGGGGTGGGTCAGCCCCAGCATTTT	CASSIAGGVGQPQHF
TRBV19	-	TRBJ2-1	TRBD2	TGTGCCAGTACCGACCCAGCGGGAGCCTTTGCCGCTGAGCAGTTCTTC	CASTDPAGAFAAEQFF
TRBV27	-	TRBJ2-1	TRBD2	TGTGCCAGCAGTCCCCGGACTAGCGGGGGTAGATGGGTCTTC	CASSPRTSGGRWVF
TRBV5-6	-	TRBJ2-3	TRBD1	TGTGCCAGCACGGGCGGGACAGGGTTAGATACGCAGTATTTT	CASTGGTGLDTQYF
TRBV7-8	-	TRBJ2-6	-	TGTGCCAGCAGCTCTGACGGTCGGTTGCGGGTCTCTGGGGCCAACGTCCTGACTTTC	CASSSDGRLRVSGANVLTF
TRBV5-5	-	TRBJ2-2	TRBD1	TGTGCCAGCAGCTTGAGACCCAGGGGGCAAACCGGGGAGCTGTTTTTT	CASSLRPRGQTGELFF
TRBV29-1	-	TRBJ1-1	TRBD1	TGCAGCGTTGAAGGTCCTACAGGGGGCAGGGGGAACACTGAAGCTTTCTTT	CSVEGPTGGRGNTEAFF
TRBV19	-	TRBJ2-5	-	TGTGCCAGTAGTCCCTCCCAGGTTCGGGAGACCCAGTACTTC	CASSPSQVRETQYF
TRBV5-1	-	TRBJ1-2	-	TGCGCCAGCAGCTTTAGCTCCCGCCAGGTTATAGCGGGCTATGGCTACACCTTC	CASSFSSRQVIAGYGYTF
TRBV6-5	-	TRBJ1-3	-	TGTGCCAGCAGTCAGGACGGGGTTGCCACCATATATTTT	CASSQDGVATIYF
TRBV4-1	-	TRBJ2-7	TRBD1	TGCGCCAGCAGCCCCTCCGGGACAGGGTACGAGCAGTACTTC	CASSPSGTGYEQYF
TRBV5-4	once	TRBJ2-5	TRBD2	TGTGCCAGCAGCCTCGGGACTAGCGGGAGAGAGACCCAGTACTTC	CASSLGTSGRETQYF
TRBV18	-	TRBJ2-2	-	TGTGCCAGCTCACCTTGGCAGATCACCGGGGAGCTGTTTTTT	CASSPWQITGELFF
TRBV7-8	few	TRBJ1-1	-	TGTGCCAGCAGCCGTTATCCCGGACACATGAACACTGAAGCTTTCTTT	CASSRYPGHMNTEAFF
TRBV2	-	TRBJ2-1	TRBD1	TGTGCCAGCAGATCCGGGACAGGGGCGACCAATGAGCAGTTCTTC	CASRSGTGATNEQFF
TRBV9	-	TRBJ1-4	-	TGTGCCAGCAGCGTAGAACAGGGTACGGGAAAACTGTTTTTT	CASSVEQGTGKLFF
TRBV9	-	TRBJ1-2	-	TGTGCCAGCAGCACCCAAACCGAGTATGGCTACACCTTC	CASSTQTEYGYTF
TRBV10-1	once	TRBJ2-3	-	TGCGCCAGCAGTGATTTTGGTAGCGCAGATACGCAGTATTTT	CASSDFGSADTQYF
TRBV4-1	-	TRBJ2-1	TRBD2	TGCGCCAGCAGCCAAATAAGTCTAGCGGGGGAGAATGAGCAGTTCTTC	CASSQISLAGENEQFF